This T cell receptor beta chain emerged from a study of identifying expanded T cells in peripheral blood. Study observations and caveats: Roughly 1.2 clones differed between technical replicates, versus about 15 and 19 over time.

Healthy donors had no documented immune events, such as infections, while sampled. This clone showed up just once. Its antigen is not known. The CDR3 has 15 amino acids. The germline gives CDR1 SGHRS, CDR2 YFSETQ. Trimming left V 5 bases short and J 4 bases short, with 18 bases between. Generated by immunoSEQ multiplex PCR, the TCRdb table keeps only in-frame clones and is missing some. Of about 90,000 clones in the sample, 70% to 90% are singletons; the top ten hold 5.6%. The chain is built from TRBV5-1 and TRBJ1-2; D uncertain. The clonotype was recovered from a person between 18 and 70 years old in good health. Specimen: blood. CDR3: CASRTEGGSGYGYTF. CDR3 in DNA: TGCGCCAGCAGAACAGAGGGAGGTTCAGGCTATGGCTACACCTTC.